This T cell receptor beta chain stems from a study of tumor and adjacent non-tumor tissue in lung cancer. Study-level information: Each sample yielded some 4 million productive TCRbeta reads on average.

This sample's RNA came from whole unsorted tissue. Germline V gives CDR1 SGHNT, CDR2 YYREEE (reference sequence). V was clipped by 10 bases and J by 3 bases, with 26 bases between them. CDR3 length: 17 amino acids. TCRbeta libraries were built with three rounds of nested PCR, modified from ARM-PCR. Each CDR3 protein gets one entry after TCRdb re-called the multiplex PCR reads with MiXCR. The top ten hold 20% to 25% of the sample, which has about 200,000 distinct CDR3 sequences, over 55% seen once. In its sample, this clonotype was seen once. Its target is unknown. Whole-study results and caveats: Tumor repertoires had a smaller top 100 clone share than normal lung.

The specimen sequenced was lung tumor tissue. The receptor's source is a man in his 60s with non-small cell lung cancer. The chain employs TRBV5-4 and TRBJ2-1; D is possibly TRBD2 (7 bases). CDR3 bases: TGTGCCTGCACCCTAGGGGGGGCGGCGAGCTTCTACAATGAGCAGTTCTTC. This codes for CACTLGGAASFYNEQFF.